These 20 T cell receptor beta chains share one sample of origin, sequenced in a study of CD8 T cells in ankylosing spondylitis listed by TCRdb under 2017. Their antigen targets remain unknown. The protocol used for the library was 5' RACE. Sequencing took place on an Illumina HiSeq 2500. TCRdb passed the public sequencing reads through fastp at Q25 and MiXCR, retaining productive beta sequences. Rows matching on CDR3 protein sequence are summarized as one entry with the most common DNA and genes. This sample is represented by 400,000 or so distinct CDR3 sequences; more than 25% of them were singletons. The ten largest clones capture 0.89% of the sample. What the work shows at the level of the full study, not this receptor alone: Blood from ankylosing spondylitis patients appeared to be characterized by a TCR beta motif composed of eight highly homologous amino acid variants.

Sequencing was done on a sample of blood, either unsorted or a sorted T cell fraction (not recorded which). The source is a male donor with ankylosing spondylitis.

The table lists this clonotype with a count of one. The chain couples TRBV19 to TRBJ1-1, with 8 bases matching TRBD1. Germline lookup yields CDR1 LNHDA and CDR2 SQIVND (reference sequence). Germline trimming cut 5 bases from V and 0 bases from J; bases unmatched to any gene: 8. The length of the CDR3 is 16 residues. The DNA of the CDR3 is TGTGCCAGTAGTCCCCGGACAGGGCGCATGAACACTGAAGCTTTCTTT. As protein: CASSPRTGRMNTEAFF.

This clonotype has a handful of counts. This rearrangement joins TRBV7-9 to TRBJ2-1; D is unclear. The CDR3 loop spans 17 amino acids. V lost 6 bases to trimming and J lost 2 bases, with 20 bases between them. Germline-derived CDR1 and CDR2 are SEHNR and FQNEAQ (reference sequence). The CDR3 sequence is CASRPAAGWGTYNEQFF. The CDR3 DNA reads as TGTGCCAGCAGGCCCGCAGCCGGGTGGGGTACCTACAATGAGCAGTTCTTC.

CDR3 coding DNA: TGTGCCAGCAGCACCAACGGGCTAGCGGGGAACACCGGGGAGCTGTTTTTT. This translates into CASSTNGLAGNTGELFF. The chain combines TRBV7-2 with TRBJ2-2, with TRBD2 matching 8 bases. The germline gives CDR1 SGHTA, CDR2 FQGNSA. With V trimmed by 5 bases and J by 1 base, 9 bases remained unmatched. The CDR3 is 17 amino acids. The full variable domain, its missing parts supplied by reference TRBV7-2 and TRBJ2-2, is GAGVSQSPSNKVTEKGKDVELRCDPISGHTALYWYRQSLGQGLEFLIYFQGNSAPDKSGLPSDRFSAERTGGSVSTLTIQRTQQEDSAVYLCASSTNGLAGNTGELFFGEGSRLTVL.

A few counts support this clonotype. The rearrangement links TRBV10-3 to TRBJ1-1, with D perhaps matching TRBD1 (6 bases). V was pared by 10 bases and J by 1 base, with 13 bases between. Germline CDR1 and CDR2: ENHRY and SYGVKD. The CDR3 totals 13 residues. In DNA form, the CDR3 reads TGTGCCACGACGGACAGCCCGAACACTGAAGCTTTCTTT. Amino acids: CATTDSPNTEAFF.

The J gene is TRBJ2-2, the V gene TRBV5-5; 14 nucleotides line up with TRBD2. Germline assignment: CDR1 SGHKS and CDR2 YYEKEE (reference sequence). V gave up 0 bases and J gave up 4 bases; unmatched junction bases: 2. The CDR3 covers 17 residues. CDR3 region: CASSLEGTSGGTGELFF. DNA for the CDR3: TGTGCCAGCAGCTTGGAGGGGACTAGCGGGGGCACCGGGGAGCTGTTTTTT. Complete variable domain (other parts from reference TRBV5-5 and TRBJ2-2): DAGVTQSPTHLIKTRGQQVTLRCSPISGHKSVSWYQQVLGQGPQFIFQYYEKEERGRGNFPDRFSARQFPNYSSELNVNALLLGDSALYLCASSLEGTSGGTGELFFGEGSRLTVL.

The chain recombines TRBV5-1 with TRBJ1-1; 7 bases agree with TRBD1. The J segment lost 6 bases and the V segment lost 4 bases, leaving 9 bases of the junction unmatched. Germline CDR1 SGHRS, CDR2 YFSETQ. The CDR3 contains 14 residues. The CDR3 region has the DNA TGCGCCAGCAGCCCGACCAGCCAGGGGGCTGAAGCTTTCTTT. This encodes CASSPTSQGAEAFF.

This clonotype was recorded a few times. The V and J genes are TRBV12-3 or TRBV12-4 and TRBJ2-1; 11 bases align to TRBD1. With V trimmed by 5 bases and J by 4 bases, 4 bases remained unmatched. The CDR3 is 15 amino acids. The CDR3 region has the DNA TGTGCCAGCAGTCGGACAGGGGGCCAATACAATGAGCAGTTCTTC. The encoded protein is CASSRTGGQYNEQFF.

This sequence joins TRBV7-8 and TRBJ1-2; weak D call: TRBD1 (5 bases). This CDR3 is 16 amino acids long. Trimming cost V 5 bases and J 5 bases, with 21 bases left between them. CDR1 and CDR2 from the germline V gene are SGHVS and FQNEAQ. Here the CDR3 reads CASSGGLGEKLYGYTF. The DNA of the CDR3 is TGTGCCAGCAGCGGGGGGTTAGGAGAAAAACTATATGGCTACACCTTC.

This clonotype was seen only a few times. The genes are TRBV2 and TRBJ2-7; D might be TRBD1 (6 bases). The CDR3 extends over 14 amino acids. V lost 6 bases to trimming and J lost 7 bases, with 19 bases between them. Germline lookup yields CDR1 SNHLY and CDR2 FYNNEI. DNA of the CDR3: TGTGCCAGCAGCGGACAGTGGCGTCGGGGTGAGCAGTACTTC. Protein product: CASSGQWRRGEQYF.

The CDR3 loop is CASSRGAYSNQPQHF. In DNA, the CDR3 is TGTGCCAGCAGCCGGGGGGCTTATAGCAATCAGCCCCAGCATTTT. The rearrangement links TRBV5-6 to TRBJ1-5; maybe TRBD1 (6 bases). Trimming pared 4 bases from V and 0 bases from J, leaving 11 bases between. This CDR3 is built from 15 residues. Germline V gene lookup returns CDR1 SGHDT and CDR2 YYEEEE.

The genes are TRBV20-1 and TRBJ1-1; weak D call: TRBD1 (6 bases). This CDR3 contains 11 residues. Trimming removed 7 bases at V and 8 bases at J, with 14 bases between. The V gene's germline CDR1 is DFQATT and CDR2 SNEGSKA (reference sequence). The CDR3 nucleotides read TGCAGTGGCCAGGGGCCCGTGGAAGCTTTCTTT. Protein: CSGQGPVEAFF.

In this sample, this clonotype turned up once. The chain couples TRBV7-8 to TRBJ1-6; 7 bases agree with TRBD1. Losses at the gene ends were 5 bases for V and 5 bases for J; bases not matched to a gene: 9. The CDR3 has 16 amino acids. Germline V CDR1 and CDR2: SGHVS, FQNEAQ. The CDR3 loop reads CASSLNLQGNNSPLHF. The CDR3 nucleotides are TGTGCCAGCAGCCTAAACTTACAGGGGAATAATTCACCCCTCCACTTT.

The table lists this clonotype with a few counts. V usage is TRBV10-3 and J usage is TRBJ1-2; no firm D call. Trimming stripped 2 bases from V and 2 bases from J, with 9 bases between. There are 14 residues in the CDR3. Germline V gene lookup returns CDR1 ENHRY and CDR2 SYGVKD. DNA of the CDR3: TGTGCCATCAGTGAGAATTTCGGGAACTATGGCTACACCTTC. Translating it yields CAISENFGNYGYTF.

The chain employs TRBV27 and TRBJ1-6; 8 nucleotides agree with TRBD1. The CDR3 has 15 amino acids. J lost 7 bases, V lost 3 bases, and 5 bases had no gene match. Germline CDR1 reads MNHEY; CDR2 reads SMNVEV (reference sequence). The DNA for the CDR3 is TGTGCCAGCAGTTTGAGACAGGGGCGGAATTCACCCCTCCACTTT. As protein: CASSLRQGRNSPLHF.

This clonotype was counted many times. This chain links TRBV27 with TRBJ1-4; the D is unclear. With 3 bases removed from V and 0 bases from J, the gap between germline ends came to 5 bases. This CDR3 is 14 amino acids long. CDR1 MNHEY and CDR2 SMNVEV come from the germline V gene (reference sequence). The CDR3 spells CASSFGSTNEKLFF. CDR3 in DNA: TGTGCCAGCAGTTTCGGGTCAACTAATGAAAAACTGTTTTTT.

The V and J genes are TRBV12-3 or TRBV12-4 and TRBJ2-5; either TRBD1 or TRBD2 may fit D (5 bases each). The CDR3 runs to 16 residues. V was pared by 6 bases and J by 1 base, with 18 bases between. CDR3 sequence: CASSSGSLRGQETQYF. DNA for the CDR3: TGTGCCAGCAGCAGTGGGAGCTTAAGGGGCCAAGAGACCCAGTACTTC.

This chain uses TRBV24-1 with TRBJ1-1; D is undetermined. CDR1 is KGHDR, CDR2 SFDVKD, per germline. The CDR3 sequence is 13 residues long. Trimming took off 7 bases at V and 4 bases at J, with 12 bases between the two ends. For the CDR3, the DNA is TGTGCCACCAGGGAACCGGGGAGCACTGAAGCTTTCTTT. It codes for CATREPGSTEAFF.

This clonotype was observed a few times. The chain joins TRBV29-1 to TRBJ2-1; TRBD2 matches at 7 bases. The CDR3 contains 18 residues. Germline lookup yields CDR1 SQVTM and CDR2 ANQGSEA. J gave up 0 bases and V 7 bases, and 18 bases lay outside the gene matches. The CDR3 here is CSARRRGASGSSYNEQFF. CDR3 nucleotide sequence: TGCAGCGCACGACGCCGAGGGGCTAGCGGAAGCTCCTACAATGAGCAGTTCTTC.

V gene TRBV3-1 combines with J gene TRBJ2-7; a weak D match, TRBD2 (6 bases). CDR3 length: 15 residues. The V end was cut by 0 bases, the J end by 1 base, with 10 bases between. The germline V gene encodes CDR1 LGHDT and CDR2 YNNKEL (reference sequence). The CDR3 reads CASSQEGRLSYEQYF. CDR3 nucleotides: TGTGCCAGCAGCCAAGAAGGGAGGCTTTCCTACGAGCAGTACTTC.

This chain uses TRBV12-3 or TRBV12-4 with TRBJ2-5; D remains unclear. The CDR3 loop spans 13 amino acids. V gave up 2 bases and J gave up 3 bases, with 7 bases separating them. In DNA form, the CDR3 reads TGTGCCAGCAGTTTATGGGGTGAAGAGACCCAGTACTTC. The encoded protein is CASSLWGEETQYF.